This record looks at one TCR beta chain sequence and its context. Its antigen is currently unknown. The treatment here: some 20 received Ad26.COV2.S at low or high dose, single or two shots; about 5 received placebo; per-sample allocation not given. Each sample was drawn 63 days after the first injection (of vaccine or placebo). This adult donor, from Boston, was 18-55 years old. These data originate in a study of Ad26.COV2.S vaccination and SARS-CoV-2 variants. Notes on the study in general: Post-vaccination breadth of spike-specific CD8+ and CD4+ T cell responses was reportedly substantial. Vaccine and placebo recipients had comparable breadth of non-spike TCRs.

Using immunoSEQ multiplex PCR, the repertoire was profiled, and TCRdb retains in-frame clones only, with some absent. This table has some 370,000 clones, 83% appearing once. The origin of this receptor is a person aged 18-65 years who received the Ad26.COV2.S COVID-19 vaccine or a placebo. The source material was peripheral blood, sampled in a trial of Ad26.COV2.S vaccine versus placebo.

The CDR3: CASSLGGVGGELFF. The CDR3 DNA sequence: TGTGCCAGCAGCTTAGGGGGCGTTGGCGGGGAGCTGTTTTTT. The chain couples TRBV7-3 to TRBJ2-2; TRBD1 might be the D (6 bases). The CDR3 consists of 14 residues. The ends were cut back, 2 bases at V and 7 bases at J, with 11 bases in the middle. CDR1 SGHTA and CDR2 FQGTGA come from the germline V gene. Full variable domain (outside the CDR3, taken from reference TRBV7-3 and TRBJ2-2): GAGVSQTPSNKVTEKGKYVELRCDPISGHTALYWYRQSLGQGPEFLIYFQGTGAADDSGLPNDRFFAVRPEGSVSTLKIQRTERGDSAVYLCASSLGGVGGELFFGEGSRLTVL.